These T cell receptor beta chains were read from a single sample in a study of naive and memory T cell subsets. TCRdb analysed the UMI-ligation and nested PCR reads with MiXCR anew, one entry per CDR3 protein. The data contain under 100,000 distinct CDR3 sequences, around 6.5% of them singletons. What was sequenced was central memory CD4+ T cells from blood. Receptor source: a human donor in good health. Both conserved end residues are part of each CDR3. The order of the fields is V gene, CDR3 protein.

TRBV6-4,CASSGQPGRPSSYNEQFF
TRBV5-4,CASSPGGGSGANVLTF
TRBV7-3,CASSFGGGQPQHF
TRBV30,CAWSASNTQYF
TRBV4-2,CASSQGDRGGLNEKLFF
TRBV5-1,CASSLVGRGQTEAFF
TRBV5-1,CASSFDRSDEKLFF
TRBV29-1,CSVEPTSGSGTDTQYF
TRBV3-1,CASSPSTGGGNSPLHF
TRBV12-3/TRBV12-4,CASSFVEETQYF
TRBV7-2,CASRATDRGSNIQYF
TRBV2,CAGRGTGVFRNQPQHF
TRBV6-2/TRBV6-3,CASSTHRTASYNEQFF
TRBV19,CASNTGKSSYEQYF
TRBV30,CAWNSGGLSGYTF
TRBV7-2,CASSLDMNGYTF
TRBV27,CASSLFGRSEETQYF
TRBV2,CASSGTFSSYEQYF
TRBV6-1,CASNPRSNTEAFF
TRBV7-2,CASSPHGSGNEQFF
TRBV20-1,CSGQWGKAYEQYF
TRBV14,CASSRNTGLPTDTQYF
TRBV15,CATSRDGGGNQPQHF
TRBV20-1,CSARAPTGPYEQYF
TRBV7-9,CASSPSVVPDGYTF
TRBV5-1,CASSVTSGRGREQYF
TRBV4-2,CASSHYRAINQPQHF
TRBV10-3,CAISESGGSKETQYF
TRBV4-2,CASSQAPDYSRDRAPRHTF
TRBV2,CASSADGLGRAGNTIYF
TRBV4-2,CASSQFRGIRPPQHF
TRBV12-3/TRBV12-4,CASSYLKDEQFF
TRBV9,CASSVEPGFYETQYF
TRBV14,CASRASGVGPQFF
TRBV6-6,CASSSMGVDGYTF
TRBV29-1,CSVGALASGRTDTQYF
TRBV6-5,CASSYSGVSDTQYF
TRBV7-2,CASSLVTSGTDTQYF
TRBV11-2,CASSKEAEQFF
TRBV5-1,CASSGWPGQQETQYF
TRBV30,CAWTGGKGVGPQHF
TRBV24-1,CATSGDRRTGANVLTF
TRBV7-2,CASSLASGGNYGYTF
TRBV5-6,CASSLRQSNTEAFF
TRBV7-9,CASSPQQGISGNTIYF
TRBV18,CASSPIRGSYGYTF